This entry is about one T cell receptor (beta chain). Its target is not known. Trimming at V came to 1 base and at J to 7 bases, leaving 4 bases not matched to a gene. Germline CDR1 MNHNS, CDR2 SASEGT. The CDR3 has 14 residues. This sample was taken from a study of blood T cells in healthy people across ages. Together with a sample-barcoded 5' primer, a J-beta primer mix was included in a second PCR lasting roughly 7 to 11 cycles. MiXCR, run by TCRdb on the 5' RACE reads, gives a single entry per CDR3 protein. The sample lists around 1,000,000 distinct CDR3 sequences, less than 45% seen once, with around 13% in the top ten. Findings of the study overall: Reliance upon unsorted PBMCs precluded definitive naive versus antigen-experienced comparison. Both higher diversity and more naive CD4+ cells marked long-lived donors when set against aged donors. Total diversity from one million sequenced T cells was likely underestimated.

The source of this sequence is a man between 18 and 35 years old in good health. The chain recombines TRBV6-1 with TRBJ2-1, with 7 bases aligning to TRBD2. The sample comprised blood. This chain's CDR3 is CASSEGGLFNEQFF. As DNA, the CDR3 is TGTGCCAGCAGTGAAGGGGGACTATTTAATGAGCAGTTCTTC.